Presented here are 20 T cell receptor beta chains from one specimen sequenced in a study of T cells in Graves' hyperthyroidism and ophthalmopathy. Amplification yielded TCR beta CDR3 regions, with RNA transcripts as the source. An initial round of RT-PCR targeting the TCR CDR3 relied on the HTBI primer set. A single record per CDR3 protein comes from TCRdb applying MiXCR to the multiplex PCR reads. The sample includes about 720,000 distinct CDR3 sequences, under 20% of them seen just once. The sequencing input was blood. The receptors shown here come from a woman aged 45-65 years with Graves' hyperthyroidism that later progressed to Graves' ophthalmopathy.

This clonotype appeared a few times. The junction departs from germline at one end; a sequencing error may be responsible. The rearrangement links TRBV6-5 to TRBJ1-5; D is perhaps TRBD1 (5 bases). CDR1 and CDR2 (germline): MNHEY, SVGAGI. CDR3 size: 14 residues. CDR3 coding DNA: TGTGCCAGCAGGTACTCGGGGGGGAATCAGCCCCAGCATTTT. It is translated as CASRYSGGNQPQHF.

A note on this clonotype: Possible read error: a much larger clone is one base away. The chain uses TRBV6-9 and TRBJ2-2; D might be TRBD2 (5 bases). Trimming pared 3 bases from V and 0 bases from J, leaving 11 bases between. The CDR3 covers 16 residues. Germline V gene lookup returns CDR1 MNHGY and CDR2 SVAAGI. Written as DNA, the CDR3 is TGTGCCAGCAGTTACGGGGTAGTGGCGAACACCGGGGAGCTGTTTTTT. Protein: CASSYGVVANTGELFF.

This clonotype was counted at least ten times. The chain is built from TRBV12-3 or TRBV12-4 and TRBJ1-1; weak D call: TRBD1 (5 bases). Deletions cut 6 bases from V and 1 base from J, with 15 bases between. The CDR3 covers 15 residues. CDR3 nucleotide sequence: TGTGCCAGCAGAGGGACGCCTGGGGGGAACACTGAAGCTTTCTTT. The encoded protein is CASRGTPGGNTEAFF.

Notes on this clonotype: Just one base apart from a much larger clone, this may be a read error. The chain recombines TRBV10-3 with TRBJ2-5; 8 bases fit TRBD2. This CDR3 spans 14 amino acids. Germline V gives CDR1 ENHRY, CDR2 SYGVKD. This chain's CDR3 is CAIGDGLAGETQYF. CDR3 nucleotides: TGTGCCATCGGTGACGGACTAGCAGGAGAGACCCAGTACTTC.

This clonotype was recorded many times. This rearrangement joins TRBV29-1 to TRBJ2-5, with 8 bases matching TRBD2. Germline lookup yields CDR1 SQVTM and CDR2 ANQGSEA. The CDR3 is made up of 15 amino acids. The V and J ends lost 7 bases and 2 bases, in that order; junction bases with no gene match: 12. Written as DNA, the CDR3 is TGCAGCGCTGCCGGTTCCGGGGGGGGTCAAGAGACCCAGTACTTC. It translates to CSAAGSGGGQETQYF.

This clonotype was observed many times. The chain links TRBV18 to TRBJ1-2; D gene uncertain. Per germline, CDR1 KGHSH and CDR2 LQKENI. The ends were cut back, 2 bases at V and 4 bases at J, with 11 bases in the middle. This CDR3 is built from 14 residues. This CDR3 is CASSPEQNSYGYTF. The DNA for the CDR3 is TGTGCCAGCTCACCAGAACAAAACTCCTATGGCTACACCTTC.

The chain is built from TRBV3-1 and TRBJ2-7, with D possibly matching TRBD1 (7 bases). Germline V CDR1 and CDR2: LGHDT, YNNKEL (reference sequence). CDR3 length equals 13 residues. V was shortened by 5 bases and J by 6 bases, with 14 bases between the two germline ends. Here the CDR3 reads CASSSHRGGEQYF. For the CDR3, the DNA is TGTGCCAGCAGCTCTCACAGGGGAGGCGAGCAGTACTTC.

Comment on this clonotype: A read error may be the cause here, since a much bigger clone is one base away. This rearrangement joins TRBV7-2 to TRBJ2-5; 8 bases match TRBD2. CDR3 length: 14 residues. CDR1 is SGHTA, CDR2 FQGNSA, per germline. Trimming took 5 bases from V and 7 from J; bases not matched to a gene: 9. CDR3: CASSDPIGGGTQYF. The CDR3 DNA reads TGTGCCAGCAGCGACCCGATCGGGGGGGGGACCCAGTACTTC.

Remarks on this clonotype: Sequence at one end of the junction differs from germline and may be a read error. The rearrangement uses TRBV27 and TRBJ1-2; possible D gene TRBD1, 6 bases. The CDR3 sequence is 14 residues long. The germline V gene has CDR1 MNHEY and CDR2 SMNVEV (reference sequence). The CDR3 is CANSANRDFYGYTF. In nucleotides, the CDR3 is TGTGCCAACAGTGCCAACAGGGACTTCTATGGCTACACCTTC.

The sample holds many counts of this clonotype. This sequence joins TRBV11-1 and TRBJ2-1, with 8 bases aligning to TRBD2. V was clipped by 0 bases and J by 5 bases; unmatched bases: 3. The germline CDR1 and CDR2 sequences are SGHAT and FQDESV (reference sequence). There are 15 residues in the CDR3. CDR3 region: CASSLAAGGNNEQFF. In nucleotides, the CDR3 is TGTGCCAGCAGCTTAGCGGCGGGGGGAAACAATGAGCAGTTCTTC.

V and J are TRBV11-2 and TRBJ2-5; the match to TRBD1 covers 12 bases. The CDR3 spans 15 residues. V gave up 4 bases and J gave up 5 bases; unmatched junction bases: 5. Germline V gene lookup returns CDR1 SGHAT and CDR2 FQNNGV. The CDR3: CASSWGQGAWETQYF. For the CDR3, the DNA is TGTGCCAGCAGCTGGGGACAGGGGGCGTGGGAGACCCAGTACTTC.

The table lists this clonotype with a few counts. This sequence joins TRBV12-3 or TRBV12-4 and TRBJ2-2, with D unclear. Deletions cut 3 bases from V and 0 bases from J, with 8 bases between. The CDR3 runs 15 residues. The chain's CDR3 is CASSLYSTNTGELFF. The CDR3 nucleotides read TGTGCCAGCAGTTTGTACAGCACGAACACCGGGGAGCTGTTTTTT.

The table lists this clonotype with a few counts. The V gene is TRBV7-9, the J gene TRBJ1-2, with D possibly being TRBD1 (5 bases). Trimming removed 4 bases at V and 5 bases at J, with 17 bases between. The CDR3 contains 15 residues. Looked up from germline, CDR1 is SEHNR and CDR2 is FQNEAQ (reference sequence). This chain's CDR3 is CASSYSTGHIYGYTF. The DNA for the CDR3 is TGTGCCAGCAGCTATTCGACCGGACACATTTATGGCTACACCTTC.

This clonotype was observed a handful of times. V usage is TRBV5-8 and J usage is TRBJ2-7; D is unclear. Trimming pared 4 bases from V and 2 bases from J, leaving 16 bases between. CDR1 is SGHTS and CDR2 is YDEGEE in the germline V gene. The CDR3 contains 15 residues. The CDR3 loop reads CASSQPNSRTYEQYF. The CDR3 nucleotides are TGTGCCAGCAGCCAGCCGAACTCGAGGACCTACGAGCAGTACTTC.

The chain has TRBV5-1 and TRBJ2-7, with D tentatively TRBD2 (7 bases). Germline V gene sequence: CDR1 SGHRS, CDR2 YFSETQ. Trimming removed 4 bases at V and 9 bases at J, with 17 bases between. The CDR3 runs to 13 residues. The CDR3 loop reads CASSGGGALVQYF. The CDR3 nucleotides read TGCGCCAGCAGCGGAGGGGGGGCCTTAGTGCAGTACTTC.

This clonotype has ten or more counts. This sequence joins TRBV6-1 and TRBJ2-7, with TRBD2 matching 12 bases. Germline V lookup: CDR1 MNHNS, CDR2 SASEGT. The V and J ends lost 6 bases and 0 bases, in that order; junction bases with no gene match: 15. The CDR3 extends over 19 amino acids. The CDR3 spells CASRSLSGTSGSYSYEQYF. The CDR3 DNA follows: TGTGCCAGCAGAAGTTTATCCGGGACTAGCGGGTCCTACTCCTACGAGCAGTACTTC.

This clonotype was detected once. The chain links TRBV10-1 to TRBJ2-3; 8 bases fit TRBD2. Trimming at V came to 6 bases and at J to 6 bases, leaving 8 bases not matched to a gene. Germline-derived CDR1 and CDR2 are WNHNN and SYGVQD (reference sequence). The CDR3 loop spans 14 amino acids. The CDR3 nucleotides read TGCGCCAGCAGCAGCGGGGGTCCTTTTGATACGCAGTATTTT. This sequence encodes CASSSGGPFDTQYF.

The chain joins TRBV3-1 to TRBJ2-6; weak D call: TRBD1 (5 bases). CDR1 and CDR2 (germline): LGHDT, YNNKEL (reference sequence). CDR3 length: 17 residues. The V end was cut by 1 base, the J end by 3 bases, with 13 bases between. In DNA, the CDR3 is TGTGCCAGCAGCCAAGGAAGGGGTTCGGGTGGGGCCAACGTCCTGACTTTC. This sequence encodes CASSQGRGSGGANVLTF.

The chain has TRBV27 and TRBJ2-5; TRBD2 matches at 8 bases. There are 15 residues in the CDR3. Germline V CDR1 and CDR2: MNHEY, SMNVEV (reference sequence). Trimming at V came to 0 bases and at J to 7 bases, leaving 7 bases not matched to a gene. DNA of the CDR3: TGTGCCAGCAGTTTATCTCCGGGGGGGCCCGGGACCCAGTACTTC. It yields the protein CASSLSPGGPGTQYF.

This rearrangement joins TRBV20-1 to TRBJ2-7; 9 nucleotides match TRBD1. V was clipped by 5 bases and J by 4 bases; unmatched bases: 9. The CDR3 has 14 amino acids. Looked up from germline, CDR1 is DFQATT and CDR2 is SNEGSKA (reference sequence). Here the CDR3 DNA reads TGCAGTGCTGGGGCCGGGACAGGGTTGTACGAGCAGTACTTC. Protein: CSAGAGTGLYEQYF.